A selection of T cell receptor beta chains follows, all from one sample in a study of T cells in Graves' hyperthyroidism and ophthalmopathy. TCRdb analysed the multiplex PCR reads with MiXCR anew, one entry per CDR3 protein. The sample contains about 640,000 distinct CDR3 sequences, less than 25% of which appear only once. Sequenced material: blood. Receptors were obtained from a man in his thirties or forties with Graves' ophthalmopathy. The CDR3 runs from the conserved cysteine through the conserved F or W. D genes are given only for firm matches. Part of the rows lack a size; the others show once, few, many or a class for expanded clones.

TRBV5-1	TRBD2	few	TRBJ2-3	CASSLQGREANTQYF	TGCGCCAGCAGCCTACAAGGTCGGGAGGCTAATACGCAGTATTTT
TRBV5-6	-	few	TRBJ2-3	CASRGIERTSTDTQYF	TGTGCCAGCCGGGGGATTGAAAGAACAAGCACAGATACGCAGTATTTT
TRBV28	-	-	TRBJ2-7	CASSLPFDSDEQYF	TGTGCCAGCAGTTTGCCCTTCGACAGTGACGAGCAGTACTTC
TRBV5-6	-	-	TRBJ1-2	CASSLAGATNYGYTF	TGTGCCAGCAGCTTGGCCGGCGCAACTAACTATGGCTACACCTTC
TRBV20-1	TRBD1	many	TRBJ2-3	CSARVTGAGDTQYF	TGCAGTGCTAGAGTTACAGGGGCTGGAGATACGCAGTATTTT
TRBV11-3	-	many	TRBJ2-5	CASSSHSGAETQYF	TGTGCCAGCAGCTCCCATTCGGGGGCGGAGACCCAGTACTTC
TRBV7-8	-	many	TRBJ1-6	CASSHTSGDSPLHF	TGTGCCAGCAGCCACACCTCGGGGGATTCACCCCTCCACTTT
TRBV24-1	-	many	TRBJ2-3	CATSDLTRGGDTQYF	TGTGCCACCAGTGATCTGACCCGCGGCGGGGATACGCAGTATTTT
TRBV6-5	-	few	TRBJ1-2	CASSYSQRQGYGYTF	TGTGCCAGCAGTTACTCTCAAAGACAAGGCTATGGCTACACCTTC
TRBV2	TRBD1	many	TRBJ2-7	CASKPGQRDEQYF	TGTGCCAGCAAACCGGGACAGAGGGACGAGCAGTACTTC
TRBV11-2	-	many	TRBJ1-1	CASSLIVREAARDKNTEAFF	TGTGCCAGCAGCTTAATAGTCAGGGAGGCGGCAAGGGACAAAAACACTGAAGCTTTCTTT
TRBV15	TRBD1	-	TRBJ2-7	CATSEGQAAGVSSYEQYF	TGTGCCACCAGCGAGGGACAGGCCGCGGGTGTATCCTCCTACGAGCAGTACTTC
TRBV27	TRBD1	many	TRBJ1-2	CASSSGTDANYGYTF	TGTGCCAGCAGTTCCGGGACAGACGCTAACTATGGCTACACCTTC
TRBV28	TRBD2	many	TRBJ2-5	CASSLGTSGGQETQYF	TGTGCCAGCAGTTTAGGGACTAGCGGGGGGCAAGAGACCCAGTACTTC
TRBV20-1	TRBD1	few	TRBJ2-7	CSARDLRTGLSYEQYF	TGCAGTGCTAGAGATCTGCGGACAGGCCTCTCCTACGAGCAGTACTTC
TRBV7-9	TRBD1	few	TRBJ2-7	CASSPSDRGRGWGYEQYF	TGTGCCAGCAGCCCCAGTGACAGGGGGCGTGGGTGGGGTTACGAGCAGTACTTC
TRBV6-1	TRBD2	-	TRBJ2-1	CASSEEVTSGIEQFF	TGTGCCAGCAGTGAAGAGGTGACTAGCGGGATAGAACAGTTCTTC
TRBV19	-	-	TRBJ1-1	CASSTYRAMNTEAFF	TGTGCCAGTAGTACGTACAGGGCAATGAACACTGAAGCTTTCTTT
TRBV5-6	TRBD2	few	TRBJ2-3	CASSSFSGTTDTQYF	TGTGCCAGCAGCTCCTTTAGCGGGACGACAGATACGCAGTATTTT
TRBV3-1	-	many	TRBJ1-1	CASSRGPKNTEAFF	TGTGCCAGCAGCCGGGGACCTAAGAACACTGAAGCTTTCTTT
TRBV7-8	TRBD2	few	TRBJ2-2	CASSLAPGLARRTNTGELFF	TGTGCCAGCAGCTTAGCTCCGGGACTAGCACGCCGGACGAACACCGGGGAGCTGTTTTTT
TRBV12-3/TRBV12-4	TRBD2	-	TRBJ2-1	CASRGTSGNPFNEQFF	TGTGCCAGCAGGGGGACTAGCGGGAACCCATTCAATGAGCAGTTCTTC
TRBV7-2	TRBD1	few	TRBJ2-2	CASSLSTGVIGSGELFF	TGTGCCAGCAGCTTAAGTACAGGGGTAATAGGGTCCGGGGAGCTGTTTTTT
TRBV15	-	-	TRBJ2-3	CATSRTGSGDTQYF	TGTGCCACCAGCAGAACAGGGAGTGGAGATACGCAGTATTTT
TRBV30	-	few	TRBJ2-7	CAWSFLGYEQYF	TGTGCCTGGAGCTTCTTGGGATACGAGCAGTACTTC
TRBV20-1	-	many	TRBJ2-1	CSATGGAYNEQFF	TGCAGTGCTACCGGGGGCGCGTACAATGAGCAGTTCTTC
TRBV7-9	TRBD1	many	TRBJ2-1	CASTGEGTGFQEQFF	TGTGCCAGCACCGGGGAAGGGACAGGGTTTCAGGAGCAGTTCTTC
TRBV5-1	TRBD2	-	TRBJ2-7	CASSLAPGSLAGGDEQYF	TGCGCCAGCAGCTTGGCCCCTGGTTCCCTAGCGGGAGGCGACGAGCAGTACTTC